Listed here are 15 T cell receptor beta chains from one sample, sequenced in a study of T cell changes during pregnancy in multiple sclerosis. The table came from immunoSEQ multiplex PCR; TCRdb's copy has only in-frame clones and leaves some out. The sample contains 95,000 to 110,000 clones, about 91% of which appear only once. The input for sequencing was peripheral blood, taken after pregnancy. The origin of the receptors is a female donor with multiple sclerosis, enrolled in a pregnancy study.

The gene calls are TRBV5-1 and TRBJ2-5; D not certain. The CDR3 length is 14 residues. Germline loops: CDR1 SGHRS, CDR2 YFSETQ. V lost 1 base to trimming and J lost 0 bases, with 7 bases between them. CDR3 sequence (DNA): TGCGCCAGCAGCTTGTACTCGTACCAAGAGACCCAGTACTTC. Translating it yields CASSLYSYQETQYF. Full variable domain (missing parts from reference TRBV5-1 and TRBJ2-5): KAGVTQTPRYLIKTRGQQVTLSCSPISGHRSVSWYQQTPGQGLQFLFEYFSETQRNKGNFPGRFSGRQFSNSRSEMNVSTLELGDSALYLCASSLYSYQETQYFGPGTRLLVL.

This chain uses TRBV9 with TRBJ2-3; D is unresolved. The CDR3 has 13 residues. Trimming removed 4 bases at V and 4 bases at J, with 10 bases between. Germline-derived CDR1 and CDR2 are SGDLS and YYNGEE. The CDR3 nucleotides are TGTGCCAGCAGCCCAGTGGTCTCAGATACGCAGTATTTT. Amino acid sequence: CASSPVVSDTQYF.

CDR3: CASIGSLNTGELFF. CDR3 sequence (DNA): TGTGCCAGCATTGGCAGTCTGAACACCGGGGAGCTGTTTTTT. The rearrangement uses TRBV6-1 and TRBJ2-2; the D is unclear. Per the germline V gene, CDR1 is MNHNS and CDR2 is SASEGT. The V gene lost 7 bases and the J gene lost 1 base, with 10 bases spanning the gap. The CDR3 consists of 14 residues.

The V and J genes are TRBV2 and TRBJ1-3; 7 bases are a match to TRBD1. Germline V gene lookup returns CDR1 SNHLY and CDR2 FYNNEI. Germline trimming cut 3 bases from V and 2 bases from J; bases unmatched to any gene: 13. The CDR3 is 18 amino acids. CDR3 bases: TGTGCCAGCAGTGAGATAGGGGGCCTCAAAGGGACTGGAAACACCATATATTTT. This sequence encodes CASSEIGGLKGTGNTIYF.

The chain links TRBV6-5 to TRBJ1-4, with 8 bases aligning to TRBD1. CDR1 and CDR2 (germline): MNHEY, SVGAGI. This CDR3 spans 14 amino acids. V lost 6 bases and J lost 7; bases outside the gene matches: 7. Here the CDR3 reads CASSTTGDSEKLFF. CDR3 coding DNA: TGTGCCAGCAGCACGACAGGGGACTCTGAAAAACTGTTTTTT.

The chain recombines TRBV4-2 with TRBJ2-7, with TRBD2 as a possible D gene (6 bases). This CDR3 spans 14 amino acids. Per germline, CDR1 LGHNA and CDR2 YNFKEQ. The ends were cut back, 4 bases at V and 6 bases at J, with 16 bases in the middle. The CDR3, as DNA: TGTGCCAGCAGCCCAACCGGGGGACTGCTCGAGCAGTACTTC. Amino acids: CASSPTGGLLEQYF.

Here the CDR3 reads CASSSPRENTDTQYF. The CDR3 nucleotides read TGTGCCAGCAGCTCGCCCCGGGAAAACACAGATACGCAGTATTTT. V usage is TRBV5-4 and J usage is TRBJ2-3; TRBD2 might be the D (5 bases). This CDR3 spans 15 amino acids. The V and J ends lost 3 bases and 2 bases respectively, with 13 bases between them. Germline-derived CDR1 and CDR2 are SGHNT and YYREEE (reference sequence).

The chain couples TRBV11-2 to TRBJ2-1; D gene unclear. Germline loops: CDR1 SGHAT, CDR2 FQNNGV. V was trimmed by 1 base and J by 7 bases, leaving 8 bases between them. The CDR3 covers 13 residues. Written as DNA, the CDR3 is TGTGCCAGCAGCTTAGTTGGCAGGAATGAGCAGTTCTTC. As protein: CASSLVGRNEQFF.

Written as DNA, the CDR3 is TGTGCCAGCAGCTTGGGAGGAGCGGGAGGGCCGATCACAGATACGCAGTATTTT. Translation gives CASSLGGAGGPITDTQYF. V usage is TRBV5-8 and J usage is TRBJ2-3, with TRBD2 matching over 10 bases. Trimming took 0 bases from V and 2 from J; bases not matched to a gene: 9. Germline CDR1 is SGHTS and CDR2 is YDEGEE. This CDR3 region has 18 residues.

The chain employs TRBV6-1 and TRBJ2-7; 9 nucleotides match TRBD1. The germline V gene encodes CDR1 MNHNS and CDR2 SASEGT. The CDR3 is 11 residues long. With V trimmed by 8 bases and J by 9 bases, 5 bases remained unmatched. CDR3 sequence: CASFRDRAQYF. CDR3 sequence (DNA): TGTGCCAGCTTCAGGGACAGGGCGCAGTACTTC.

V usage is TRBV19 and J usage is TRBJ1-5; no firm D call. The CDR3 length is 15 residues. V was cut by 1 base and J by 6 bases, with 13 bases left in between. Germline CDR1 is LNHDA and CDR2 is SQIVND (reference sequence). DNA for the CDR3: TGTGCCAGTAGTATAGGGCCATCCCGGGGTCAGCCCCAGCATTTT. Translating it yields CASSIGPSRGQPQHF.

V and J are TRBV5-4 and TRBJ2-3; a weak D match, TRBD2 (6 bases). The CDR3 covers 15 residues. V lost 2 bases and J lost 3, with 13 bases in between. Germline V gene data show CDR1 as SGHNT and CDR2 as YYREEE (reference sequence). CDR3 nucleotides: TGTGCCAGCAGCTTCGGGGGTGGTAGGACAGATACGCAGTATTTT. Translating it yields CASSFGGGRTDTQYF.

This CDR3 is CASSRTESNQPQHF. For the CDR3, the DNA is TGTGCCAGCAGCCGGACAGAGAGCAATCAGCCCCAGCATTTT. The chain employs TRBV7-9 and TRBJ1-5, with TRBD1 as a possible D gene (6 bases). Deletions cut 5 bases from V and 1 base from J, with 9 bases between. Germline V gene sequence: CDR1 SEHNR, CDR2 FQNEAQ (reference sequence). The CDR3 is 14 amino acids.

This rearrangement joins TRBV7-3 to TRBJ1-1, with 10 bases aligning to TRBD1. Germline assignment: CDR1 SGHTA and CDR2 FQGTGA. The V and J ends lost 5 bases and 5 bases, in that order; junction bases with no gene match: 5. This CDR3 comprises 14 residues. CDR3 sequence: CASSTGQGGTEAFF. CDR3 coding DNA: TGTGCCAGCAGCACCGGACAGGGGGGGACTGAAGCTTTCTTT.

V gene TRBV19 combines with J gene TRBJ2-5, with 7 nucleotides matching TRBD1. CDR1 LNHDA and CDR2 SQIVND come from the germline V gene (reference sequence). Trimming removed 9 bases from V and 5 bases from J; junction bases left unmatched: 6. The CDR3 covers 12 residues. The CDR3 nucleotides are TGTGCCAGCCGAGGGGGCATCGAGACCCAGTACTTC. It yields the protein CASRGGIETQYF. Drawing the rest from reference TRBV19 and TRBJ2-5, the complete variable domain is DGGITQSPKYLFRKEGQNVTLSCEQNLNHDAMYWYRQDPGQGLRLIYYSQIVNDFQKGDIAEGYSVSREKKESFPLTVTSAQKNPTAFYLCASRGGIETQYFGPGTRLLVL.